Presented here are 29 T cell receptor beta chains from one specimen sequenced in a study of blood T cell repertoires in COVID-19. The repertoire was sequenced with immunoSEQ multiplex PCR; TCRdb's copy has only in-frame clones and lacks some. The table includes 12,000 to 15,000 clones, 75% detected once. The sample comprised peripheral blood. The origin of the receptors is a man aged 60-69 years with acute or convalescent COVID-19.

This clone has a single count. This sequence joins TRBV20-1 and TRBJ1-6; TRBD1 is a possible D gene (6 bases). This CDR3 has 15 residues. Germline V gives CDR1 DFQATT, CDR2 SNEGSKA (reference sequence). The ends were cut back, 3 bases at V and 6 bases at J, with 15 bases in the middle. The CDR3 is CSASAQGLGNSPLHF. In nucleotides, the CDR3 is TGCAGTGCTAGTGCTCAGGGGCTGGGTAATTCACCCCTCCACTTT.

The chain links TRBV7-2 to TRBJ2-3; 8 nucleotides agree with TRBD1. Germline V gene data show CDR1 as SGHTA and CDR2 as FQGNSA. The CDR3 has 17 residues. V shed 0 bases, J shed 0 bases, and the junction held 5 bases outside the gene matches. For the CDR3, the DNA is TGTGCCAGCAGCTTAGCCGCAGGGGGCGCGAGCACAGATACGCAGTATTTT. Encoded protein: CASSLAAGGASTDTQYF.

As DNA, the CDR3 is TGTGCCAGCAGCACCACCCCCGGGGAGACCGCGGGTTCACCCCTCCACTTT. Protein sequence: CASSTTPGETAGSPLHF. The V gene is TRBV5-5, the J gene TRBJ1-6, with unresolved D. The V and J ends lost 4 bases and 9 bases respectively, with 23 bases between them. The CDR3 is 17 residues long. Germline V CDR1 and CDR2: SGHKS, YYEKEE (reference sequence).

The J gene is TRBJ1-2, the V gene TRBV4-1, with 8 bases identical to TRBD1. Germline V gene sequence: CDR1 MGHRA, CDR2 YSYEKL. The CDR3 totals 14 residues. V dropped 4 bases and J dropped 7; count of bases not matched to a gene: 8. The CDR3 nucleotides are TGCGCCAGCAGCCTCACCAGACAGGGGAGTGGCTACACCTTC. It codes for CASSLTRQGSGYTF.

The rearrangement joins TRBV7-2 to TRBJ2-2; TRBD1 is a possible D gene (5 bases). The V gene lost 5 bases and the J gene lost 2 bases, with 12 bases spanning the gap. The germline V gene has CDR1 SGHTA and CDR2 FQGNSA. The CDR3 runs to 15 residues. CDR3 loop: CASSRDQGNTGELFF. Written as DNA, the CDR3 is TGTGCCAGCAGCCGTGACCAGGGAAACACCGGGGAGCTGTTTTTT.

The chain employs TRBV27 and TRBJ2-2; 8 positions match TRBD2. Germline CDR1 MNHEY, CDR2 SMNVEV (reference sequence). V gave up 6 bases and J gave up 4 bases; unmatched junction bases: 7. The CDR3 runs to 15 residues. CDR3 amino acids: CASRAGTSITGELFF. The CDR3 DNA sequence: TGTGCCAGCAGGGCCGGGACTAGTATCACCGGGGAGCTGTTTTTT.

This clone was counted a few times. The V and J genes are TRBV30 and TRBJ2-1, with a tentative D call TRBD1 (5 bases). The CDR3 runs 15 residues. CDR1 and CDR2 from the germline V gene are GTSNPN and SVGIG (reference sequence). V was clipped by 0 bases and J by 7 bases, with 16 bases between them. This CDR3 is CAWSVIGHRQNEQFF. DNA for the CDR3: TGTGCCTGGAGTGTAATTGGACACCGGCAGAATGAGCAGTTCTTC.

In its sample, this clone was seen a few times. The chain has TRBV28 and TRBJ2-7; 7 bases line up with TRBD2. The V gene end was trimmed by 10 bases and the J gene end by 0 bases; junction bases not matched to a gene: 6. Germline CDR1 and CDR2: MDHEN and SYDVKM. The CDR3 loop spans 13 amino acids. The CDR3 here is CATTPGGSYEQYF. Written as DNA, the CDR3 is TGTGCCACCACCCCGGGGGGCTCCTACGAGCAGTACTTC.

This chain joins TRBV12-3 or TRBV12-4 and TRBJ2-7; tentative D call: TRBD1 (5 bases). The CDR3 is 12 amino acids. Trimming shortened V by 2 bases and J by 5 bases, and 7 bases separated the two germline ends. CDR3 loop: CASSLWGHEQYF. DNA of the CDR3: TGTGCCAGCAGTTTATGGGGCCACGAGCAGTACTTC.

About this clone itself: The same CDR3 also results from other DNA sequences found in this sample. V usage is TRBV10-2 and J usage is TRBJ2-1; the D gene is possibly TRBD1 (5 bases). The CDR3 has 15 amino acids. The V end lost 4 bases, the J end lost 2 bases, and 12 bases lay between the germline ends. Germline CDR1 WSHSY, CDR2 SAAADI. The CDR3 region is CASSGVGQTYNEQFF. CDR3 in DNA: TGCGCCAGCAGTGGGGTGGGGCAAACCTACAATGAGCAGTTCTTC.

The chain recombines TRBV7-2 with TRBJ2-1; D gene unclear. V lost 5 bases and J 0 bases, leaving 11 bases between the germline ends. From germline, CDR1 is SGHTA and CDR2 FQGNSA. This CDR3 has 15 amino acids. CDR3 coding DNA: TGTGCCAGCAGCCTGCAGAAAAGCTCCTACAATGAGCAGTTCTTC. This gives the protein CASSLQKSSYNEQFF.

CDR3 DNA: TGTGCCACAACGGACAGCTCCTATAATTCACCCCTCCACTTT. It specifies CATTDSSYNSPLHF. V and J are TRBV5-6 and TRBJ1-6; D perhaps matches TRBD1 (6 bases). CDR1 SGHDT and CDR2 YYEEEE come from the germline V gene. The V gene lost 9 bases and the J gene lost 0 bases, with 10 bases spanning the gap. CDR3 length: 14 residues.

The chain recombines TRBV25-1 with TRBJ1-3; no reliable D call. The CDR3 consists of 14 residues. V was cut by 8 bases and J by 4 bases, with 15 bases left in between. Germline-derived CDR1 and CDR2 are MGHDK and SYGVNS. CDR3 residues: CASYFLERGNTIYF. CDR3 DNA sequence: TGTGCCAGCTACTTTCTTGAACGGGGAAACACCATATATTTT.

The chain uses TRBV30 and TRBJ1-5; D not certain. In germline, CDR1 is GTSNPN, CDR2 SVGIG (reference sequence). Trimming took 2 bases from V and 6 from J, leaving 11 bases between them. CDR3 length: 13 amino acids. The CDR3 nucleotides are TGTGCCTGGAGTTCTGGAGTGGCTCAGCCCCAGCATTTT. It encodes CAWSSGVAQPQHF.

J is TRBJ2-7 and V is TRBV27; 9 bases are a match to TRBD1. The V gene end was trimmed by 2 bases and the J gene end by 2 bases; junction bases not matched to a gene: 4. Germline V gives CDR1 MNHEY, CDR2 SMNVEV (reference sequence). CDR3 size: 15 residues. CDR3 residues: CASSLSRTGAYEQYF. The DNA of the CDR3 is TGTGCCAGCAGTTTAAGTCGGACAGGGGCCTACGAGCAGTACTTC.

The CDR3 DNA follows: TGTGCCAGCATTGTCGGCAGGGATGGTGGCTACACCTTC. This codes for CASIVGRDGGYTF. V is TRBV6-5 and J is TRBJ1-2; a weak D match, TRBD1 (5 bases). The V end lost 7 bases, the J end lost 7 bases, and 16 bases lay between the germline ends. The CDR3 sequence is 13 residues long. The germline V gene has CDR1 MNHEY and CDR2 SVGAGI.

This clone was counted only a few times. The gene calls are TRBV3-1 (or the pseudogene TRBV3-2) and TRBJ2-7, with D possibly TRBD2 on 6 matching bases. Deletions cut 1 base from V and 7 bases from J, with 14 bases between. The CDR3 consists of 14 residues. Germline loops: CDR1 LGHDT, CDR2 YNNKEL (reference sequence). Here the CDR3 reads CASSQVFPSVEQYF. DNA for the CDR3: TGTGCCAGCAGCCAAGTGTTCCCTAGCGTTGAGCAGTACTTC.

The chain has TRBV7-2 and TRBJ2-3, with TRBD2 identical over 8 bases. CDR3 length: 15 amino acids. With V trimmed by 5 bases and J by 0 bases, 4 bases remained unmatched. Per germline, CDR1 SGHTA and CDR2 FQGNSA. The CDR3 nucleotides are TGTGCCAGCAGCCCGGTAGCGGGAAGCACAGATACGCAGTATTTT. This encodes CASSPVAGSTDTQYF.

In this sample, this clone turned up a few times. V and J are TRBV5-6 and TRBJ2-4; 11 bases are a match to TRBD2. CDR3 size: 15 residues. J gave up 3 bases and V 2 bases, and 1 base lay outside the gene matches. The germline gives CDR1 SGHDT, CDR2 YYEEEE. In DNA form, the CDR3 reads TGTGCCAGCAGCTTACTAGCGGGAGACAAAAACATTCAGTACTTC. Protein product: CASSLLAGDKNIQYF. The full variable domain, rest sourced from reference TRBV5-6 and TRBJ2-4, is DAGVTQSPTHLIKTRGQQVTLRCSPKSGHDTVSWYQQALGQGPQFIFQYYEEEERQRGNFPDRFSGHQFPNYSSELNVNALLLGDSALYLCASSLLAGDKNIQYFGAGTRLSVL.

CDR3 sequence: CASSQWAGSGFNYGYTF. CDR3 DNA sequence: TGCGCCAGCAGTCAATGGGCAGGGTCGGGTTTTAACTATGGCTACACCTTC. The chain uses TRBV5-1 and TRBJ1-2; weak D call: TRBD1 (5 bases). Germline V lookup: CDR1 SGHRS, CDR2 YFSETQ. CDR3 length equals 17 residues. Trimming took off 5 bases at V and 1 base at J, with 21 bases between the two ends.

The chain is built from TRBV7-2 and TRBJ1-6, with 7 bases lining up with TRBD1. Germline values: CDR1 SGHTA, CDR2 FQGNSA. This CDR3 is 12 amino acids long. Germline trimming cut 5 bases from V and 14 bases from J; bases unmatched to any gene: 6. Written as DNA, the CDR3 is TGTGCCAGCAGCCCCGGGACAGTAACCCTCCACTTT. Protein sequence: CASSPGTVTLHF.

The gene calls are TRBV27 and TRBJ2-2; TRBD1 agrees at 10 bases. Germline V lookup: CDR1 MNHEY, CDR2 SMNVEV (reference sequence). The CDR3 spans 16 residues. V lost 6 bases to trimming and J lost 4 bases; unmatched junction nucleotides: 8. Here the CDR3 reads CASRNRDRGGTGELFF. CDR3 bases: TGTGCCAGCAGAAACCGGGACAGGGGAGGCACCGGGGAGCTGTTTTTT.

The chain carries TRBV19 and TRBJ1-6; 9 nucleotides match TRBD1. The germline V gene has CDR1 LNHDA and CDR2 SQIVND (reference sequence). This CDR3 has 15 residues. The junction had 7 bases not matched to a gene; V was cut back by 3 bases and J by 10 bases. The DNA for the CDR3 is TGTGCCAGTAGTATGGGACAGGGAATAAGGTCACCCCTCCACTTT. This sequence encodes CASSMGQGIRSPLHF.

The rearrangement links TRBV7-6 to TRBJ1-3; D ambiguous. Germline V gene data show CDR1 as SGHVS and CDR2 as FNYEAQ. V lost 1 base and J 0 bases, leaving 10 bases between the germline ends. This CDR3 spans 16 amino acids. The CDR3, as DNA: TGTGCCAGCAGCTTAGAACACCTTGTCTCTGGAAACACCATATATTTT. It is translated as CASSLEHLVSGNTIYF.

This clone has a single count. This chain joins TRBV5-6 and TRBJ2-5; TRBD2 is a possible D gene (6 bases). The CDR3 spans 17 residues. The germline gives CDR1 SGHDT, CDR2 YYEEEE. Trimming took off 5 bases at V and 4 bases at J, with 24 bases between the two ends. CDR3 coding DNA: TGTGCCAGCAGAACCCGGGGGTCCCGCAGTACAAGAGAGACCCAGTACTTC. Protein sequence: CASRTRGSRSTRETQYF.

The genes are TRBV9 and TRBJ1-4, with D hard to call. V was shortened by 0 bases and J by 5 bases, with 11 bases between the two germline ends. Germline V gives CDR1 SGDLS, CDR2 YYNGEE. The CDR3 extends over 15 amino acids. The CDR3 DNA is TGTGCCAGCAGCGTAGATCGGGGTGTGAATGAAAAACTGTTTTTT. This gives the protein CASSVDRGVNEKLFF. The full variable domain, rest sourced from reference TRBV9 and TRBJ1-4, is DSGVTQTPKHLITATGQRVTLRCSPRSGDLSVYWYQQSLDQGLQFLIQYYNGEERAKGNILERFSAQQFPDLHSELNLSSLELGDSALYFCASSVDRGVNEKLFFGSGTQLSVL.

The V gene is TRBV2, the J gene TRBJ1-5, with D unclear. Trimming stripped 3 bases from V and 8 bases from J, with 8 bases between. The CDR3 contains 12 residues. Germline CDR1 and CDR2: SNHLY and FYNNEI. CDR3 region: CASSDWSKPQHF. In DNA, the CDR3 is TGTGCCAGCAGTGATTGGAGCAAGCCCCAGCATTTT.

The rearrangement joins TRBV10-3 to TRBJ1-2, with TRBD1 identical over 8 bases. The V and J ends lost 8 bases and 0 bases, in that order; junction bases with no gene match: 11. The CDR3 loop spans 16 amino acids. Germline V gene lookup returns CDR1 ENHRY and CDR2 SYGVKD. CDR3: CAIAKEGGQANYGYTF. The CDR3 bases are TGTGCCATCGCGAAGGAAGGGGGACAGGCTAACTATGGCTACACCTTC.

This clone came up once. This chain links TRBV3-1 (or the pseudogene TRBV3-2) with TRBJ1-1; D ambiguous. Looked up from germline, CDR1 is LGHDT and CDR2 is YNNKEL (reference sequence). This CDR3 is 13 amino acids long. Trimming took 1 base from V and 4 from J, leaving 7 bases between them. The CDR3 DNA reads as TGTGCCAGCAGCCAAGCTCACGGCACTGAAGCTTTCTTT. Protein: CASSQAHGTEAFF.